This T cell receptor beta chain was identified in a study of T cell responses to AZD1222 COVID-19 vaccine. Profiling relied on immunoSEQ multiplex PCR, and the TCRdb table lists in-frame clones only, not all of them. The table shows some 190,000 clones, with approximately 86% occurring only once. A word on this clone: The antigen is unknown. Additional DNA sequences in this sample encode the identical CDR3.

Broader study findings: Repertoires were obtained solely post-peak T cell response. Donors were chiefly white British, with a greater number of females, and clonal diversity was perhaps underestimated.

Germline loops: CDR1 SNHLY, CDR2 FYNNEI. The CDR3 loop spans 12 amino acids. V was cut by 1 base and J by 3 bases, with 4 bases left in between. Sequencing was performed on peripheral blood, taken on day 0 of AZD1222 vaccination. This chain links TRBV2 with TRBJ2-7; D call uncertain. This TCR was recovered from an adult in good health. DNA of the CDR3: TGTGCCAGCAGTGAAGTCGGCTACGAGCAGTACTTC. This sequence encodes CASSEVGYEQYF.